This T cell receptor (beta chain) was found in a study of OX40 agonist ivuxolimab in advanced cancers. Study background: Patient treatment consisted of intravenous ivuxolimab administration every 2 weeks at 0.01 to 10 mg/kg. A history of anti-PD-1, anti-PD-L1 or anti-CTLA-4 therapy was acceptable, and 40% to 45% had some.

Only in-frame clones appear in the TCRdb table, and some are missing; sequencing was by immunoSEQ multiplex PCR. Seen here are about 79,000 clones, about 95% observed once, and the top ten hold 9.6%. The timepoints at which blood was sampled were baseline, cycle 4 day 1, and cycle 7 day 1. The CDR3 sequence is 21 residues long. V was trimmed by 3 bases and J by 0 bases, leaving 27 bases between them. Looked up from germline, CDR1 is LNHNV and CDR2 is YYDKDF (reference sequence). V and J are TRBV15 and TRBJ1-5; possible D gene TRBD1, 6 bases. The sequences come from CD4+ or CD8+ T cells sorted from blood, collected in a trial of the OX40 agonist ivuxolimab. The TCR comes from an adult with an advanced solid tumor such as melanoma, head and neck, liver or kidney cancer. CDR3 amino acids: CATSSTASQAGAFYSNQPQHF. CDR3 DNA: TGTGCCACCAGCAGTACCGCCTCCCAAGCAGGGGCCTTTTATAGCAATCAGCCCCAGCATTTT.